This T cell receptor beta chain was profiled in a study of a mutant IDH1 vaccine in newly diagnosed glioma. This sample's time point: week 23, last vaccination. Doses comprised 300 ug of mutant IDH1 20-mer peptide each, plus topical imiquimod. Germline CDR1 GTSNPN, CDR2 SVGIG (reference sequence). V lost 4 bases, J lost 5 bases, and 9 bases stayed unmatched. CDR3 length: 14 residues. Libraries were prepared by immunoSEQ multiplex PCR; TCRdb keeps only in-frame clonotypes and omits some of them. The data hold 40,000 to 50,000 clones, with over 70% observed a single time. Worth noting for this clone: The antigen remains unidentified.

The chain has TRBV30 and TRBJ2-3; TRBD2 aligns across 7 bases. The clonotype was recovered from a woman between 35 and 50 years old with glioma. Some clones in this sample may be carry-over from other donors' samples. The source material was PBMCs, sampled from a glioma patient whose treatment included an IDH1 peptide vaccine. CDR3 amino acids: CAWMSGGLVDTQYF. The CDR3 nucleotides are TGTGCCTGGATGTCCGGGGGGTTAGTAGATACGCAGTATTTT.